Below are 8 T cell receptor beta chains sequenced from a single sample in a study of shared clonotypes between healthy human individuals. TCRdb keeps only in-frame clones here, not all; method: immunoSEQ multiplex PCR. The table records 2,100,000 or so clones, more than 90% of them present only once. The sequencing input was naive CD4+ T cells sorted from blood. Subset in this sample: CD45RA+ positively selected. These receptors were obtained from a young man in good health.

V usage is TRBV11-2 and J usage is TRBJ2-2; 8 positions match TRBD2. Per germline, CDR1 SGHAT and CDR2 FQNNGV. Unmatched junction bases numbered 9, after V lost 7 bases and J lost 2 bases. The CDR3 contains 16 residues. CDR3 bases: TGTGCCAGCACCCAGACGGCGGGGGGAAACACCGGGGAGCTGTTTTTT. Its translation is CASTQTAGGNTGELFF. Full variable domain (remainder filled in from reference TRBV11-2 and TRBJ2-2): EAGVAQSPRYKIIEKRQSVAFWCNPISGHATLYWYQQILGQGPKLLIQFQNNGVVDDSQLPKDRFSAERLKGVDSTLKIQPAKLEDSAVYLCASTQTAGGNTGELFFGEGSRLTVL.

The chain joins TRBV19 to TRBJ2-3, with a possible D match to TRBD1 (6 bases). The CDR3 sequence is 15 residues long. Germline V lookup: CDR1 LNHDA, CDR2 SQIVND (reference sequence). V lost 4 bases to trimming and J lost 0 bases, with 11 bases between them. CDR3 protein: CASSRQASSTDTQYF. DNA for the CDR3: TGTGCCAGTAGTAGACAGGCGTCGAGCACAGATACGCAGTATTTT.

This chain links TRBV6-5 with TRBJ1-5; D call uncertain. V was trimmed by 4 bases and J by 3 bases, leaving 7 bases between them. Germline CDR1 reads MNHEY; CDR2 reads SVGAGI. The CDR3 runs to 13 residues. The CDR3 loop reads CASSFTPNQPQHF. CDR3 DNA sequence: TGTGCCAGCAGTTTCACCCCCAATCAGCCCCAGCATTTT.

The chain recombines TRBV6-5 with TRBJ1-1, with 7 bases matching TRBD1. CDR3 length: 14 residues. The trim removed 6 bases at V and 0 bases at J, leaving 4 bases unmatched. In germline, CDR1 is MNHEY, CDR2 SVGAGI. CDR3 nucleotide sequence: TGTGCCAGCAGGTCGACAGGGATGAACACTGAAGCTTTCTTT. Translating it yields CASRSTGMNTEAFF.

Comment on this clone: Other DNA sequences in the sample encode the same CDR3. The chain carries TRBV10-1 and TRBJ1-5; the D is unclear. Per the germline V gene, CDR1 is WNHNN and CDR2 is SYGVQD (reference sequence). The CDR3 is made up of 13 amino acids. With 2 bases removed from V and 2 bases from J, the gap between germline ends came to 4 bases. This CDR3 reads CASSEDGNQPQHF. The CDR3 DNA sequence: TGCGCCAGCAGTGAGGACGGCAATCAGCCCCAGCATTTT.

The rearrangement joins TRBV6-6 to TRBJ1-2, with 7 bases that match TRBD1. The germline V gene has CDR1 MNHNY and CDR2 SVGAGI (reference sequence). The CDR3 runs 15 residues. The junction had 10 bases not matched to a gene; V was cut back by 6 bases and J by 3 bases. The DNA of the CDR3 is TGTGCCAGCAGATACAGGGGTCAGCCCTACTATGGCTACACCTTC. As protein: CASRYRGQPYYGYTF.

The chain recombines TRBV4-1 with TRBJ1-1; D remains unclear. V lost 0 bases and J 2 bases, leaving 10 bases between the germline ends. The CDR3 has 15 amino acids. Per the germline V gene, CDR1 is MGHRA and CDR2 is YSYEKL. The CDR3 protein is CASSQDSPRNTEAFF. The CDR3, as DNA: TGCGCCAGCAGCCAAGATTCCCCCAGAAACACTGAAGCTTTCTTT.

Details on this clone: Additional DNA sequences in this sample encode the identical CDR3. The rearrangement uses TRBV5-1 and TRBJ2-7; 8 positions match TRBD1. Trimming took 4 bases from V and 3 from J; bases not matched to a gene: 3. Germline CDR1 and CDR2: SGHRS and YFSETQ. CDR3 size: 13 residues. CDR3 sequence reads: CASSKGQGYEQYF. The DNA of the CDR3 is TGCGCCAGCAGCAAAGGACAGGGCTACGAGCAGTACTTC. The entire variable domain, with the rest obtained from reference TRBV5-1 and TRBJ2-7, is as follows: KAGVTQTPRYLIKTRGQQVTLSCSPISGHRSVSWYQQTPGQGLQFLFEYFSETQRNKGNFPGRFSGRQFSNSRSEMNVSTLELGDSALYLCASSKGQGYEQYFGPGTRLTVT.